This T cell receptor (beta chain) was recovered during a study of PD-1 blockade in classical Hodgkin lymphoma. The overall study: Patients in the cohort were put on intravenous nivolumab, 3 mg/kg every 2 weeks.

Brentuximab vedotin exposure varied among the patients, all of whom had relapsed after autologous stem cell transplantation. Sequencing was performed with immunoSEQ multiplex PCR; in TCRdb, only in-frame clones are kept and a portion is missing. The table has 110,000 or so clones, roughly nine tenths seen once. Germline V gene data show CDR1 as SQVTM and CDR2 as ANQGSEA. Trimming stripped 4 bases from V and 2 bases from J, with 15 bases between. The CDR3 is 14 amino acids. The sample in question was peripheral blood mononuclear cells (PBMCs), obtained before the second cycle of nivolumab. V and J are TRBV29-1 and TRBJ2-7; maybe TRBD2 (5 bases). This sequence originates from a human donor with classical Hodgkin lymphoma. CDR3 in amino acids: CSVAPSGNTYEQYF. The CDR3 DNA follows: TGCAGCGTTGCTCCAAGCGGAAACACCTACGAGCAGTACTTC.